This entry features one TCR beta chain sequence. CDR1 SGHRS and CDR2 YFSETQ come from the germline V gene. V was cut by 4 bases and J by 2 bases, with 9 bases left in between. This CDR3 has 13 amino acids. The sample comes from a study of control samples from healthy donors and cancer patients. Method: immunoSEQ multiplex PCR; TCRdb's copy keeps in-frame clones and lacks some. The sample holds more than 95,000 clones, over 85% seen once. This TCR came from a man under 40 in good health. Sequenced sample: blood. The genes are TRBV5-1 and TRBJ1-2; D not resolved. CDR3 bases: TGCGCCAGCAGCGGCAAAGGGAACTATGGCTACACCTTC. Translated, it gives CASSGKGNYGYTF.